One sample yielded the 3 T cell receptor beta chains listed below, sequenced in a study of beta chain features in type 1 diabetes listed by TCRdb under 2018. Paper-wide results and their limitations: In all four CD4+ subsets, TCRB CDR3 length was moderately but significantly shorter in type 1 diabetes patients.

Their specific antigens are unknown. Libraries came from the immunoSEQ multiplex PCR assay. All of the isolated RNA was reverse transcribed with the High Capacity cDNA Reverse Transcription Kit, so expressed TCRB transcripts were sequenced. TCRdb obtained this table from immuneACCESS and retained in-frame rearrangements with V and J assigned. These tables miss some clones; where compared with another copy, unresolved V genes account for less than half of the shortfall, and the remainder is unexplained. A total of around 280,000 clones appear in this sample, approximately 16% of them only once. The top ten constitute approximately 0.015% of the sample. The specimen sequenced was naive CD4+ T cells from blood. The label giving this sample's cell subset or site can be read as: true naive CD4+ T cells. The receptors shown here come from a man aged 18-30 years with type 1 diabetes.

This rearrangement joins TRBV18 to TRBJ2-7, with 10 bases matching TRBD1. CDR1 is KGHSH, CDR2 LQKENI, per germline. V lost 2 bases to trimming and J lost 5 bases; unmatched junction nucleotides: 9. CDR3 length: 16 amino acids. Here the CDR3 DNA reads TGTGCCAGCTCACCAGCGGGGACAGGGGCCGCCCACGAGCAGTACTTC. This gives the protein CASSPAGTGAAHEQYF.

The table lists this clone with a few counts. The V call is TRBV9, the J call TRBJ1-3; D might be TRBD1 (5 bases). The CDR3 sequence is 16 residues long. V gave up 0 bases and J gave up 0 bases, with 10 bases separating them. From germline, CDR1 is SGDLS and CDR2 YYNGEE. This CDR3 is CASSVAPGRSGNTIYF. In DNA form, the CDR3 reads TGTGCCAGCAGCGTAGCGCCAGGGCGCTCTGGAAACACCATATATTTT.

There are a few counts of this clone. This chain connects TRBV4-3 to TRBJ2-5, with TRBD2 identical over 8 bases. This CDR3 has 14 amino acids. Germline assignment: CDR1 LGHNA and CDR2 YSLEER. The J segment lost 7 bases and the V segment lost 2 bases, leaving 6 bases of the junction unmatched. Here the CDR3 reads CASSQQRGGLTQYF. As DNA, the CDR3 is TGCGCCAGCAGCCAACAACGGGGGGGTTTGACCCAGTACTTC.